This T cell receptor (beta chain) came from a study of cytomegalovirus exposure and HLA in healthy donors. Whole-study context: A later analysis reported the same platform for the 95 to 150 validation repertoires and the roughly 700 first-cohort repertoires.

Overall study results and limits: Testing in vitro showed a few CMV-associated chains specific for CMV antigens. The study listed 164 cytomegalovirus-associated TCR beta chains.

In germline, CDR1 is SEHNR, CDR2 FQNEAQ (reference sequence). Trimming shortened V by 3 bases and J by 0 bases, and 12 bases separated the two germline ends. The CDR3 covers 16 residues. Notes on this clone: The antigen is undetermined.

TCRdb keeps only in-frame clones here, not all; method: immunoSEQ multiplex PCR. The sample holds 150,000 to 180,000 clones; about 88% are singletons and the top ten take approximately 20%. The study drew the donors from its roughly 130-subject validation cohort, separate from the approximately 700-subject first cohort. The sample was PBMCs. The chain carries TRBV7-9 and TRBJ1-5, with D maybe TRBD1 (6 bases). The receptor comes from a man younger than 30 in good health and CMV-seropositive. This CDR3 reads CASSFGGAYSNQPQHF. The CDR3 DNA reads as TGTGCCAGCAGCTTCGGGGGGGCATATAGCAATCAGCCCCAGCATTTT. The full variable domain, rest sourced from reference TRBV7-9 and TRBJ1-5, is DTGVSQNPRHKITKRGQNVTFRCDPISEHNRLYWYRQTLGQGPEFLTYFQNEAQLEKSRLLSDRFSAERPKGSFSTLEIQRTEQGDSAMYLCASSFGGAYSNQPQHFGDGTRLSIL.